A single T cell receptor beta chain is shown here with its context. The germline V and J ends were trimmed by 5 bases and 5 bases, with 9 bases remaining between them. The CDR3 consists of 11 residues. Per the germline V gene, CDR1 is SQVTM and CDR2 is ANQGSEA. This sample was included in a study of blood T cell repertoires in COVID-19. Libraries were prepared by immunoSEQ multiplex PCR; TCRdb keeps only in-frame clonotypes and omits some of them. This table has around 140,000 clones, around 81% appearing once. This receptor was identified in a woman aged 55-70 years with active or convalescent COVID-19. This chain links TRBV29-1 with TRBJ2-5, with unresolved D. The sample taken for sequencing was peripheral blood. CDR3 residues: CSVTVAETQYF. The CDR3 DNA follows: TGCAGCGTTACGGTTGCGGAGACCCAGTACTTC.